The 13 T cell receptor beta chains below come from one sample, sequenced in a study of blood T cells in healthy people across ages. Combining a sample-barcoded 5' primer with a J-beta primer mix, a second PCR ran for roughly 7 to 12 cycles. TCRdb redid the calling of the 5' RACE reads with MiXCR, one entry per CDR3 protein. The sample has 1 million to 1.2 million distinct CDR3 sequences; 30% to 40% are singletons. Sequencing was performed on blood. These receptor sequences come from a man in his late teens or twenties in good health.

The chain couples TRBV28 to TRBJ1-4; 8 nucleotides line up with TRBD1. There are 15 residues in the CDR3. Germline CDR1 is MDHEN and CDR2 is SYDVKM. J gave up 7 bases and V 6 bases, and 10 bases lay outside the gene matches. CDR3 sequence reads: CASRTAGGLGEKLFF. CDR3 coding DNA: TGTGCCAGCAGGACCGCAGGGGGCCTGGGTGAAAAACTGTTTTTT.

For the CDR3, the DNA is TGCAGCGCAACAAACATAGAAGGGACCCAGTACTTC. This sequence encodes CSATNIEGTQYF. This rearrangement joins TRBV29-1 to TRBJ2-5; D is unclear. The germline V gene has CDR1 SQVTM and CDR2 ANQGSEA. The CDR3 consists of 12 residues. The V gene lost 7 bases and the J gene lost 7 bases, with 16 bases spanning the gap. Complete variable domain (other parts from reference TRBV29-1 and TRBJ2-5): SAVISQKPSRDICQRGTSLTIQCQVDSQVTMMFWYRQQPGQSLTLIATANQGSEATYESGFVIDKFPISRPNLTFSTLTVSNMSPEDSSIYLCSATNIEGTQYFGPGTRLLVL.

The J gene is TRBJ2-6, the V gene TRBV25-1; D may be TRBD1 (5 bases). CDR3 size: 16 residues. V dropped 5 bases and J dropped 0 bases, with 11 bases sitting between them. Germline CDR1 reads MGHDK; CDR2 reads SYGVNS. CDR3 nucleotide sequence: TGTGCCAGCAGTCAGGGTTGGGGCTCTGGGGCCAACGTCCTGACTTTC. Protein: CASSQGWGSGANVLTF.

This clonotype has only a few counts. The V and J genes are TRBV6-5 and TRBJ1-4, with 7 positions matching TRBD1. This CDR3 spans 14 amino acids. Germline V gene lookup returns CDR1 MNHEY and CDR2 SVGAGI. With V trimmed by 6 bases and J by 7 bases, 8 bases remained unmatched. The CDR3 region is CASSSGTASEKLFF. The CDR3 region has the DNA TGTGCCAGCAGCTCCGGGACAGCGAGTGAAAAACTGTTTTTT.

This clonotype appeared a few times. The rearrangement joins TRBV12-3 or TRBV12-4 to TRBJ1-1, with unresolved D. The CDR3 has 15 residues. The V and J ends lost 5 bases and 1 base respectively, with 14 bases between them. This CDR3 reads CASSSPGEQNTEAFF. The CDR3 DNA reads as TGTGCCAGCAGTAGCCCGGGAGAACAGAACACTGAAGCTTTCTTT.

This clonotype was observed a few times. This sequence joins TRBV6-2 or TRBV6-3 and TRBJ2-7, with unresolved D. Germline V gene lookup returns CDR1 MNHEY and CDR2 SVGEGT. There are 12 residues in the CDR3. V was clipped by 0 bases and J by 7 bases, with 7 bases between them. CDR3 residues: CASSYSVEEQYF. The CDR3 DNA reads as TGTGCCAGCAGTTACTCGGTAGAGGAGCAGTACTTC.

The V and J genes are TRBV7-2 and TRBJ2-2; D is possibly TRBD1 (5 bases). Germline CDR1 is SGHTA and CDR2 is FQGNSA. CDR3 length: 15 amino acids. Trimming left V 3 bases short and J 2 bases short, with 10 bases between. The CDR3 loop reads CASSFDRPNTGELFF. The CDR3, as DNA: TGTGCCAGCAGCTTTGACAGACCCAACACCGGGGAGCTGTTTTTT.

The genes are TRBV4-2 and TRBJ2-5; D is unclear. The germline V gene encodes CDR1 LGHNA and CDR2 YNFKEQ. This CDR3 contains 15 residues. Deletions cut 1 base from V and 11 bases from J, with 20 bases between. The CDR3 nucleotides are TGTGCCAGCAGCCAAGTGATGGGCTCCTACAATGAGCAGTACTTC. Its translation: CASSQVMGSYNEQYF.

The chain couples TRBV7-2 to TRBJ1-1; a possible D gene is TRBD1 (6 bases). Trimming stripped 5 bases from V and 7 bases from J, with 14 bases between. This CDR3 region has 13 residues. The germline CDR1 and CDR2 sequences are SGHTA and FQGNSA. CDR3 coding DNA: TGTGCCAGCAGCAGAGGGGGGCAGAGTGAAGCTTTCTTT. Translation gives CASSRGGQSEAFF.

This chain uses TRBV9 with TRBJ1-2, with D possibly matching TRBD1 (6 bases). This CDR3 has 13 residues. CDR1 SGDLS and CDR2 YYNGEE come from the germline V gene. The V end lost 5 bases, the J end lost 3 bases, and 11 bases lay between the germline ends. CDR3 region: CASRHRDDYGYTF. CDR3 nucleotide sequence: TGTGCCAGCAGACACAGGGACGACTATGGCTACACCTTC.

CDR3 region: CASSLAPLRYGYTF. The CDR3 nucleotides read TGTGCCAGCAGTTTAGCCCCGCTCCGGTATGGCTACACCTTC. This sequence joins TRBV27 and TRBJ1-2; D is unresolved. In germline, CDR1 is MNHEY, CDR2 SMNVEV (reference sequence). V lost 2 bases to trimming and J lost 5 bases, with 12 bases between them. The CDR3 is 14 amino acids.

This clonotype was picked up a small number of times. The V call is TRBV20-1, the J call TRBJ2-3; TRBD1 matches 7 bases. The CDR3 is 14 amino acids. The V and J ends lost 0 bases and 6 bases, in that order; junction bases with no gene match: 6. Germline V lookup: CDR1 DFQATT, CDR2 SNEGSKA (reference sequence). CDR3: CSARDLTGQDTQYF. The CDR3 bases are TGCAGTGCTAGAGATCTGACAGGGCAGGATACGCAGTATTTT.

The chain links TRBV7-9 to TRBJ1-3; D is undetermined. V shed 2 bases and J shed 0 bases, with 14 bases lying between them. The CDR3 runs 17 residues. Looked up from germline, CDR1 is SEHNR and CDR2 is FQNEAQ (reference sequence). The CDR3 nucleotides read TGTGCCAGCAGCTTACCTTCTCTGCTACGCTCTGGAAACACCATATATTTT. Its protein product is CASSLPSLLRSGNTIYF.